The source of this TCR beta chain is a study of identical twins. Findings and limits, study-wide: Interpretation of the results relied on cross-sectional statistical analysis and not on following the same donors.

Germline V gene data show CDR1 as MNHEY and CDR2 as SVGEGT. This CDR3 has 14 residues. V gave up 2 bases and J gave up 5 bases; unmatched junction bases: 6. This clonotype occurred a few times. Its antigen is not identified. MiXCR was run by TCRdb on the 5' RACE reads, yielding one entry per CDR3 protein. This sample has some 690,000 distinct CDR3 sequences, with 20% to 25% found just once. These data were also filed under a second study, of T cells expressing NK-cell markers. In that study: In a group of 5 to 7 donors, dominant NKG2C+ clonotypes represented 1.0-7.0% of CD8+ T cells. Nothing established the HCMV specificity of expanded NKG2C+ T cell clones.

The rearrangement links TRBV6-2 or TRBV6-3 to TRBJ2-7; 7 nucleotides agree with TRBD2. Sequencing was performed on PBMCs. This TCR was recovered from a woman between 18 and 30 years old in good health. The CDR3 DNA follows: TGTGCCAGCAGTTACGGGGGGGACTACGACGAGCAGTACTTC. It is translated as CASSYGGDYDEQYF.